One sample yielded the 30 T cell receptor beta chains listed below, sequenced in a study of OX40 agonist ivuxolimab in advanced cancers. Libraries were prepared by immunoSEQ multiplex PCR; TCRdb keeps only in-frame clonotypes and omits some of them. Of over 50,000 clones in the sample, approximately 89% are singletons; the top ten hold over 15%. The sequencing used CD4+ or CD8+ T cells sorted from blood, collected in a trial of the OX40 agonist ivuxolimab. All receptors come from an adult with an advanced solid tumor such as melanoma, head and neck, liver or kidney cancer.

CDR3 nucleotides: TGTGCCACCAGGGGGGGAACAGATACGCAGTATTTT. Residues: CATRGGTDTQYF. This chain uses TRBV28 with TRBJ2-3; TRBD1 or TRBD2 may be the D gene (7 bases each). V shed 10 bases and J shed 3 bases, with 11 bases lying between them. The CDR3 runs to 12 residues. The germline V gene encodes CDR1 MDHEN and CDR2 SYDVKM.

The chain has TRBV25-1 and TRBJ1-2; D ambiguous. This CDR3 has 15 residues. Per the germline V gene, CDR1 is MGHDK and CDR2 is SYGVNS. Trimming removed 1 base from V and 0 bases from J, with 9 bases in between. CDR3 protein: CASSEWEETNYGYTF. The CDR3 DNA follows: TGTGCCAGCAGTGAATGGGAGGAGACTAACTATGGCTACACCTTC.

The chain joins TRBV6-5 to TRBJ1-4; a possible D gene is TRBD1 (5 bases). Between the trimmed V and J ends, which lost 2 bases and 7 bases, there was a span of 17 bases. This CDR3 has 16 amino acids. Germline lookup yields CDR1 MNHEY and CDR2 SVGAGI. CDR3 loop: CASSYLGGEGGEKLFF. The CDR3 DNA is TGTGCCAGCAGTTACCTCGGGGGGGAGGGAGGTGAAAAACTGTTTTTT.

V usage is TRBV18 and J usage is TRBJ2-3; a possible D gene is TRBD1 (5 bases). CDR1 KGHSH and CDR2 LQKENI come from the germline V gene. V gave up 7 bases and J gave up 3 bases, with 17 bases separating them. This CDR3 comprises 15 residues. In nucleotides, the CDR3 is TGTGCCAGCTACTGGGGCGAGAGGTGGACAGATACGCAGTATTTT. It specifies CASYWGERWTDTQYF.

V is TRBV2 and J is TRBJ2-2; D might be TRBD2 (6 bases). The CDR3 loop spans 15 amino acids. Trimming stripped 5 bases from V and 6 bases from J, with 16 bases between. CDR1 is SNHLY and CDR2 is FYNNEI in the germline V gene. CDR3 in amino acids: CASSLTSLLSGELFF. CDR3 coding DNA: TGTGCCAGCAGTCTGACTAGTTTGTTGTCCGGGGAGCTGTTTTTT.

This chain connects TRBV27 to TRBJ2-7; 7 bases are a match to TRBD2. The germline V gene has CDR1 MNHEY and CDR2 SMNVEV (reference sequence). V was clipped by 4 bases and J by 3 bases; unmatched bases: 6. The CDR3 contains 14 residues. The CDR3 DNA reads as TGTGCCAGCAGTTGGGAGGGAGGCGGCTACGAGCAGTACTTC. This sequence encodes CASSWEGGGYEQYF.

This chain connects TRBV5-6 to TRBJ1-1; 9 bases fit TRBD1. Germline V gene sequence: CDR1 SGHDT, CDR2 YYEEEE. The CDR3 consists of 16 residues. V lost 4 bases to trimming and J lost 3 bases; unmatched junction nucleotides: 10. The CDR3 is CASSPGTGKSDTEAFF. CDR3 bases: TGTGCCAGCAGCCCGGGGACAGGGAAGAGCGACACTGAAGCTTTCTTT.

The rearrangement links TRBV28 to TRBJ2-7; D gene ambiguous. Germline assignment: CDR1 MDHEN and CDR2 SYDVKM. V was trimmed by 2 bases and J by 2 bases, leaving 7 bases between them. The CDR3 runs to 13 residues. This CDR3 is CASSLPLTYEQYF. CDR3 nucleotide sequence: TGTGCCAGCAGTTTACCTCTAACCTACGAGCAGTACTTC.

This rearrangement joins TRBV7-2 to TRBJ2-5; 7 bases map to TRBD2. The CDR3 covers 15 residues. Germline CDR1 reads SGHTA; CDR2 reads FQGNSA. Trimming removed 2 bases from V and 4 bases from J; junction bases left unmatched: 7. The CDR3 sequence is CASSLLREGLETQYF. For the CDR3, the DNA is TGTGCCAGCAGCTTATTGAGGGAGGGCCTAGAGACCCAGTACTTC.

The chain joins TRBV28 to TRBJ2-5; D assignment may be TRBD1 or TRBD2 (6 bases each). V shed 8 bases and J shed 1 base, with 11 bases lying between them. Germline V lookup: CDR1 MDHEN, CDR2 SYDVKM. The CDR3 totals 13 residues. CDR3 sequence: CASYGGPQETQYF. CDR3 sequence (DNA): TGTGCCAGCTATGGGGGGCCCCAAGAGACCCAGTACTTC.

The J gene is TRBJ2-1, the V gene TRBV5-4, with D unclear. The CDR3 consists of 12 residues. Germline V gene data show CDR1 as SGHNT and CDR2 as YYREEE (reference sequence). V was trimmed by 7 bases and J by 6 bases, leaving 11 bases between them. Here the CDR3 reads CASSGMANEQFF. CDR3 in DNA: TGTGCCAGCTCCGGAATGGCCAATGAGCAGTTCTTC.

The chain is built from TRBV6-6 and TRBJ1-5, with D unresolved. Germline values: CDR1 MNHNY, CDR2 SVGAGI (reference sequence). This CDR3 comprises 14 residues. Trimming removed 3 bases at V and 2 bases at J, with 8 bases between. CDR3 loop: CASSYAKGNQPQHF. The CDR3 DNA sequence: TGTGCCAGCAGTTATGCAAAGGGCAATCAGCCCCAGCATTTT.

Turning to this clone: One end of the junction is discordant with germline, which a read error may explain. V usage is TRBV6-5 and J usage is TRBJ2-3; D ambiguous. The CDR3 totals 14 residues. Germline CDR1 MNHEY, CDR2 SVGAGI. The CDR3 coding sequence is TGTGCCGGCAGTCCCTTCGATGGCACAGATACGCAGTATTTT. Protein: CAGSPFDGTDTQYF.

CDR3 sequence (DNA): TGTGCCAGCAGCTTTCAGGGGGCTTCTGTCGGGGAGCTGTTTTTT. Its translation is CASSFQGASVGELFF. V is TRBV7-9 and J is TRBJ2-2; the match to TRBD1 covers 8 bases. The CDR3 runs to 15 residues. The J segment lost 7 bases and the V segment lost 3 bases, leaving 7 bases of the junction unmatched. In germline, CDR1 is SEHNR, CDR2 FQNEAQ (reference sequence).

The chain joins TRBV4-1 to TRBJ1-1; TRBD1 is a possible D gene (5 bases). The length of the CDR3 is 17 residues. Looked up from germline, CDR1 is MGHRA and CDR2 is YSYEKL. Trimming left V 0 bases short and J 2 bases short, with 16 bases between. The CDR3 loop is CASSQEAGWGRNTEAFF. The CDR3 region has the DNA TGCGCCAGCAGCCAAGAGGCGGGATGGGGACGTAACACTGAAGCTTTCTTT.

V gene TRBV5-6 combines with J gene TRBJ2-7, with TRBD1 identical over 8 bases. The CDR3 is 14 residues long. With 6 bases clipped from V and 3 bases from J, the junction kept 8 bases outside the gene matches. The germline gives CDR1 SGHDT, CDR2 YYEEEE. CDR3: CASTLGQGNYEQYF. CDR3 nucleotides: TGTGCCAGCACCCTTGGACAGGGAAACTACGAGCAGTACTTC.

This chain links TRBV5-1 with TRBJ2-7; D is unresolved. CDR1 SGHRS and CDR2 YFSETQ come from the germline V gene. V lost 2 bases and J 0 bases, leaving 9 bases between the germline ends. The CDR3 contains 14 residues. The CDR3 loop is CASSFRTRSYEQYF. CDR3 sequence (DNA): TGCGCCAGCAGCTTCCGGACCCGCTCCTACGAGCAGTACTTC.

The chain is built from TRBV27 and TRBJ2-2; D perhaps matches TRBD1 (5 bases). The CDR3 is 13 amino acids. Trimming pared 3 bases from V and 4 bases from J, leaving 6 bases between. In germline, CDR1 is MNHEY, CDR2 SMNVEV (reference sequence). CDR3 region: CASSFRGTGELFF. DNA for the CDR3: TGTGCCAGCAGTTTTAGGGGCACCGGGGAGCTGTTTTTT.

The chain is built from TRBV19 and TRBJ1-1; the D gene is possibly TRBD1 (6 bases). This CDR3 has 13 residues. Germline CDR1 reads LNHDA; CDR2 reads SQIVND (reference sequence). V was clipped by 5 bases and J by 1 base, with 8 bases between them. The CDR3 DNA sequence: TGTGCCAGTAGTGACAGGAGGAACACTGAAGCTTTCTTT. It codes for CASSDRRNTEAFF.

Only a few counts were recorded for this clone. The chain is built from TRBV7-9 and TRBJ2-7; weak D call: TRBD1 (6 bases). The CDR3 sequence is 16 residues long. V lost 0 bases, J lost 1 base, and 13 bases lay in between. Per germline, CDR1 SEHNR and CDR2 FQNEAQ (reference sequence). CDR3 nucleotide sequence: TGTGCCAGCAGCTTAGCGATTGCAGGGGATTCCTACGAGCAGTACTTC. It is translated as CASSLAIAGDSYEQYF.

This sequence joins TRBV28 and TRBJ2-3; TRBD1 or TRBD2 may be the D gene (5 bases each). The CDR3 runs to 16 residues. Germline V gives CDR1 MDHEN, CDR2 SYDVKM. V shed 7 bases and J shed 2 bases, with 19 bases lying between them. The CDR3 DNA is TGTGCCAGCACCTCCTTGAGGGACCGCTTCACAGATACGCAGTATTTT. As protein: CASTSLRDRFTDTQYF.

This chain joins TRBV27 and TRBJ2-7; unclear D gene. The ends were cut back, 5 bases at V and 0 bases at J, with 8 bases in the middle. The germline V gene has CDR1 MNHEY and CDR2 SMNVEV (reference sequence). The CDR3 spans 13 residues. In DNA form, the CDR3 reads TGTGCCAGCAGTCCGGCGGACTCCTACGAGCAGTACTTC. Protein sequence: CASSPADSYEQYF.

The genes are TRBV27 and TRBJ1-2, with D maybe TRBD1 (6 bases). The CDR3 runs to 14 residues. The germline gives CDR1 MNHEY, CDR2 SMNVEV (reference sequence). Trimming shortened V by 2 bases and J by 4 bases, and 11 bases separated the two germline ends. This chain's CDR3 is CASSLRGTPYGYTF. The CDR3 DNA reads TGTGCCAGCAGTTTACGGGGGACACCCTATGGCTACACCTTC.

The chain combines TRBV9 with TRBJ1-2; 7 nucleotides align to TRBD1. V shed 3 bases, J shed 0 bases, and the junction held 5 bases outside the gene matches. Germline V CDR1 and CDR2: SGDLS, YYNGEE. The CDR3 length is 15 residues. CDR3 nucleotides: TGTGCCAGCAGCGGGTGGACAGGTTCTAACTATGGCTACACCTTC. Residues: CASSGWTGSNYGYTF.

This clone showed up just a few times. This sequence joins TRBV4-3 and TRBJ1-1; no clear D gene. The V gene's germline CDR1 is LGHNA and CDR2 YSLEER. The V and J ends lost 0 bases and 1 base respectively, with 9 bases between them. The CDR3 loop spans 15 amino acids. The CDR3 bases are TGCGCCAGCAGCCAAGATGGTTCAGGGAACACTGAAGCTTTCTTT. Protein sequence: CASSQDGSGNTEAFF.

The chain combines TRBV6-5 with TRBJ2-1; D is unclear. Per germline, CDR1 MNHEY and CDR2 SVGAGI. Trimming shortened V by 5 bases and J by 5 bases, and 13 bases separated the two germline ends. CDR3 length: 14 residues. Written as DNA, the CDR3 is TGTGCCAGCAGTCTCCTAAGTCGCAACAATGAGCAGTTCTTC. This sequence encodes CASSLLSRNNEQFF.

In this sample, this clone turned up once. CDR3 in amino acids: CAWNDIAGELFF. Here the CDR3 DNA reads TGTGCCTGGAATGACATAGCCGGGGAGCTGTTTTTT. The rearrangement uses TRBV30 and TRBJ2-2; no definite D call. The CDR3 sequence is 12 residues long. V gave up 4 bases and J gave up 6 bases, with 9 bases separating them. Germline V gene data show CDR1 as GTSNPN and CDR2 as SVGIG (reference sequence).

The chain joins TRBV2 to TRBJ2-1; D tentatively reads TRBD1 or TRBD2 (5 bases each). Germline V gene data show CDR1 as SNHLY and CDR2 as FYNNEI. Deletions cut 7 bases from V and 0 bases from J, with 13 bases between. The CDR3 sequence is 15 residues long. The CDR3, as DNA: TGTGCCAGCATCCAGGGACGTAGCTCCTACAATGAGCAGTTCTTC. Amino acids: CASIQGRSSYNEQFF.

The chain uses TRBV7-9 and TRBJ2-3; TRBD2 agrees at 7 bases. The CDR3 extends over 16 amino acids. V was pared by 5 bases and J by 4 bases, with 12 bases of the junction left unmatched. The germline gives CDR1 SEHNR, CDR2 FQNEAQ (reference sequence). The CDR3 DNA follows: TGTGCCAGCAGCCCCGAAGGAGGCGGGAGCGCAGATACGCAGTATTTT. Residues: CASSPEGGGSADTQYF.

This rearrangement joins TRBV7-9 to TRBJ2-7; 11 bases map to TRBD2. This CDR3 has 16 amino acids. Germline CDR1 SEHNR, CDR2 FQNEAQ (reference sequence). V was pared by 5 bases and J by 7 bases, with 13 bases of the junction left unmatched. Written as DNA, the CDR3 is TGTGCCAGCAGCCCCAAAGGGGGACTAGCGGTTGCTGAGCAGTACTTC. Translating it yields CASSPKGGLAVAEQYF.